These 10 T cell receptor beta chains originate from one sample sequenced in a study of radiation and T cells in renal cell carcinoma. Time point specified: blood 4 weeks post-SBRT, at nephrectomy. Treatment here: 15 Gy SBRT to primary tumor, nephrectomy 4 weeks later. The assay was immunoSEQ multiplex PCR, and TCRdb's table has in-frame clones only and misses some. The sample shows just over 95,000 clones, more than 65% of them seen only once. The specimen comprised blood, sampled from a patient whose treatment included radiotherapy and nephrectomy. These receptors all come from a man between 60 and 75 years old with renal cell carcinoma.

DNA for the CDR3: TGTGCCAGCAGCTCGACAGGATCTGGCTACACCTTC. Translating it yields CASSSTGSGYTF. The chain joins TRBV7-9 to TRBJ1-2; the D gene is possibly TRBD1 (6 bases). The CDR3 sequence is 12 residues long. V lost 4 bases and J lost 7, with 10 bases in between. Germline V gene sequence: CDR1 SEHNR, CDR2 FQNEAQ (reference sequence).

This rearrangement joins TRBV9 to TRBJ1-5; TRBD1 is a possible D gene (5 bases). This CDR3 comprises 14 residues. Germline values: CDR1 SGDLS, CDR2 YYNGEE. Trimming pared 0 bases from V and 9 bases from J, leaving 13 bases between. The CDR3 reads CASSVGGVLSPQHF. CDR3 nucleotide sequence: TGTGCCAGCAGCGTAGGAGGGGTATTGTCGCCCCAGCATTTT.

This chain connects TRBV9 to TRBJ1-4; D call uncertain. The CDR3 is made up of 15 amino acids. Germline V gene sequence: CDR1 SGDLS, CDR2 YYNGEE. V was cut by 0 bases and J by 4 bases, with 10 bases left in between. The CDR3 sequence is CASSVGGHGNEKLFF. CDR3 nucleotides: TGTGCCAGCAGCGTAGGCGGCCACGGTAATGAAAAACTGTTTTTT. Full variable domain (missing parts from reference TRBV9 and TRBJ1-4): DSGVTQTPKHLITATGQRVTLRCSPRSGDLSVYWYQQSLDQGLQFLIQYYNGEERAKGNILERFSAQQFPDLHSELNLSSLELGDSALYFCASSVGGHGNEKLFFGSGTQLSVL.

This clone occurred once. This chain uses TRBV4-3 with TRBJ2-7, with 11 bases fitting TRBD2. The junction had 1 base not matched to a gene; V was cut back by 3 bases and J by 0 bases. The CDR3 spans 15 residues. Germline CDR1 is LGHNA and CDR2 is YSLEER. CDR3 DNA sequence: TGCGCCAGCAGCCACGGACTAGCGGGCTCCTACGAGCAGTACTTC. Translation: CASSHGLAGSYEQYF.

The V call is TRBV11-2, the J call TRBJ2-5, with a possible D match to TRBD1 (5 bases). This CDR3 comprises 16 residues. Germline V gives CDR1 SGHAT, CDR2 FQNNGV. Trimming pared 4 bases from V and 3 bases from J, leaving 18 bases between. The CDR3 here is CASSSLGRVEKETQYF. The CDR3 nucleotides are TGTGCCAGCAGCTCCCTAGGCAGGGTTGAAAAAGAGACCCAGTACTTC.

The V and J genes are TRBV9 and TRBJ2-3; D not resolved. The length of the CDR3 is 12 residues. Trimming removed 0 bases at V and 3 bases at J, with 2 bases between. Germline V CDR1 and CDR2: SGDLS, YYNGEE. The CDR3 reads CASSVVTDTQYF. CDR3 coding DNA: TGTGCCAGCAGCGTAGTAACAGATACGCAGTATTTT.

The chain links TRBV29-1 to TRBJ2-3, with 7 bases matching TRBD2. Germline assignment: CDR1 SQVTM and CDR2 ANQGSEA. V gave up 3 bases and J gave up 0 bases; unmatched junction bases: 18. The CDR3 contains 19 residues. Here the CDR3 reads CSVEGPTSETALSTDTQYF. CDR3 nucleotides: TGCAGCGTTGAGGGCCCTACTAGCGAGACCGCCCTTAGCACAGATACGCAGTATTTT.

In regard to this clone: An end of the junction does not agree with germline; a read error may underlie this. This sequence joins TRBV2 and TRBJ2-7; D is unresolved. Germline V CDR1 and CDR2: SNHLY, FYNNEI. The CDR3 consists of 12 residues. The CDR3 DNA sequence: TGTGCCAGCAGTGAAGTTTCGGACCTAAAACACTTC. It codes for CASSEVSDLKHF.

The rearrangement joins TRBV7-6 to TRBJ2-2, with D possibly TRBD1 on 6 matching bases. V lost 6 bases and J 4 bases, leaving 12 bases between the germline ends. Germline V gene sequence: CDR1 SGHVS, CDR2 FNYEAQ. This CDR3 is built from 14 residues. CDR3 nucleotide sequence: TGTGCCAGCAGACAGACAGGCCTCACCGGGGAGCTGTTTTTT. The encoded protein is CASRQTGLTGELFF.

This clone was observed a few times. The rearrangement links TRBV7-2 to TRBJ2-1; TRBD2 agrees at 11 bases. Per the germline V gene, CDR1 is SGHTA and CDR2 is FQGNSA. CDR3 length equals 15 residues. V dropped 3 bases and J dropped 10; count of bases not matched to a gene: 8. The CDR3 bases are TGTGCCAGCAGCTTTCAACTAGCGGGAGTAGGGGAGCAGTTCTTC. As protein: CASSFQLAGVGEQFF. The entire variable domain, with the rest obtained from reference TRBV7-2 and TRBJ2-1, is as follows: GAGVSQSPSNKVTEKGKDVELRCDPISGHTALYWYRQSLGQGLEFLIYFQGNSAPDKSGLPSDRFSAERTGGSVSTLTIQRTQQEDSAVYLCASSFQLAGVGEQFFGPGTRLTVL.